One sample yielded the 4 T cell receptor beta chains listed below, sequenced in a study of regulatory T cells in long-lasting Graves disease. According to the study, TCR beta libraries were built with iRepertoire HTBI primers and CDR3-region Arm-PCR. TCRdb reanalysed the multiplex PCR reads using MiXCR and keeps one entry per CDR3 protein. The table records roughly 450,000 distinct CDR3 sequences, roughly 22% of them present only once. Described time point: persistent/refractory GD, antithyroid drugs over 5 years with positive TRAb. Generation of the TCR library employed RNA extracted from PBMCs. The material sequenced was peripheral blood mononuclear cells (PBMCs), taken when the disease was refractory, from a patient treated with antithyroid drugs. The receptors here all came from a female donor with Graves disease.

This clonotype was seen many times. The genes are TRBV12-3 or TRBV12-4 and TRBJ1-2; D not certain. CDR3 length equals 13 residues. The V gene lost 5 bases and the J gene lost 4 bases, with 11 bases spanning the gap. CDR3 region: CASSQGSSYGYTF. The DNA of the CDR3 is TGTGCCAGCAGTCAAGGAAGCTCCTATGGCTACACCTTC.

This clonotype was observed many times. This chain's CDR3 is CASSPTGGDNKKNTEAFF. CDR3 DNA: TGTGCCAGCAGTCCGACAGGGGGGGATAATAAGAAGAACACTGAAGCTTTCTTT. The chain couples TRBV12-3 or TRBV12-4 to TRBJ1-1; 9 bases align to TRBD1. With 5 bases clipped from V and 1 base from J, the junction kept 14 bases outside the gene matches. The CDR3 runs 18 residues.

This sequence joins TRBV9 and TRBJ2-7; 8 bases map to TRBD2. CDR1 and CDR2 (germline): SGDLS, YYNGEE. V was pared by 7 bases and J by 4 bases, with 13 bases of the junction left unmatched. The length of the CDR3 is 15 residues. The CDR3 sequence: CASQRGSSGTYEQYF. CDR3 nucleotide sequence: TGTGCCAGCCAGCGAGGGAGTAGCGGGACATACGAGCAGTACTTC.

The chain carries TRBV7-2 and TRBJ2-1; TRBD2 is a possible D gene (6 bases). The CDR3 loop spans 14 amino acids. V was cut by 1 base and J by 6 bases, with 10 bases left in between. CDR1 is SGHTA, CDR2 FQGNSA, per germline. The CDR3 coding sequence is TGTGCCAGCAGCTTAGGGGGACTGACCAATGAGCAGTTCTTC. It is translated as CASSLGGLTNEQFF.